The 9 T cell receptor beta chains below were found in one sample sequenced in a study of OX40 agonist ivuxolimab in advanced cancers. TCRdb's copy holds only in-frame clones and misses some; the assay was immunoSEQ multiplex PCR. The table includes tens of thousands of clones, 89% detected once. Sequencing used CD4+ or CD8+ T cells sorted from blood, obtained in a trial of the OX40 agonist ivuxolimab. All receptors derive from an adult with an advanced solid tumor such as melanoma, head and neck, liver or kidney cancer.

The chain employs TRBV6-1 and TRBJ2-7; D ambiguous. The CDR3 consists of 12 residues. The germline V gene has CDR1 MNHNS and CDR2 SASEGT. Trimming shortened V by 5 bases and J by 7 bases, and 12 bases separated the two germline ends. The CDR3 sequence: CASSSGWREQYF. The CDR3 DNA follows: TGTGCCAGCAGTAGTGGATGGAGAGAGCAGTACTTC.

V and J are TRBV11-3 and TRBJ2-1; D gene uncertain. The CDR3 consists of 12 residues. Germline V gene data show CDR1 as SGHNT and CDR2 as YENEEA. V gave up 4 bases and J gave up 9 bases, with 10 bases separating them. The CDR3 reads CASSSRWGEQFF. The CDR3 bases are TGTGCCAGCAGCTCACGTTGGGGTGAGCAGTTCTTC.

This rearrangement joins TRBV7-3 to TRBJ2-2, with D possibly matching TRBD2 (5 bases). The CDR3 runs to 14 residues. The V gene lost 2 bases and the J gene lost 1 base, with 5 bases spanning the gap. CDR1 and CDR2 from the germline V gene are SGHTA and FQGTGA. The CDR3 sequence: CASSLGRNTGELFF. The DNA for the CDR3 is TGTGCCAGCAGCTTAGGGAGGAACACCGGGGAGCTGTTTTTT.

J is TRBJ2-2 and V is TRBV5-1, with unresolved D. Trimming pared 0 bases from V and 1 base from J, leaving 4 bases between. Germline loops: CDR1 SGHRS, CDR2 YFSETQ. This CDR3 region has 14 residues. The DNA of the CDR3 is TGCGCCAGCAGCTTGGTACTGAACACCGGGGAGCTGTTTTTT. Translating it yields CASSLVLNTGELFF.

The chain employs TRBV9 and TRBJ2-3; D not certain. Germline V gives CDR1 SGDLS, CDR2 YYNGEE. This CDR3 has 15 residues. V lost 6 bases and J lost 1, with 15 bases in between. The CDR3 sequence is CASTRSALGTDTQYF. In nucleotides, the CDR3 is TGTGCCAGCACCAGGTCGGCATTGGGCACAGATACGCAGTATTTT.

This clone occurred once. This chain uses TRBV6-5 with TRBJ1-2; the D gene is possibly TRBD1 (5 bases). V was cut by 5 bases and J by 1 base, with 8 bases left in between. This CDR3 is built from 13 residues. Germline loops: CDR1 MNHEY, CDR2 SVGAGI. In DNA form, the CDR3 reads TGTGCCAGCAGTCCGACAGTTAACTATGGCTACACCTTC. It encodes CASSPTVNYGYTF.

Here the CDR3 reads CASSQDGTGGGETQYF. CDR3 DNA sequence: TGTGCCAGCAGCCAAGATGGAACGGGAGGGGGAGAGACCCAGTACTTC. The chain carries TRBV4-2 and TRBJ2-5, with TRBD2 identical over 8 bases. V was pared by 0 bases and J by 4 bases, with 7 bases of the junction left unmatched. CDR3 length equals 16 residues. The V gene's germline CDR1 is LGHNA and CDR2 YNFKEQ.

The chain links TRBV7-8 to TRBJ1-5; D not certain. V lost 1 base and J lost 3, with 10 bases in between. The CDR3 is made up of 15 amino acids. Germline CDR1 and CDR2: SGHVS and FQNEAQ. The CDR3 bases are TGTGCCAGCAGCTTAGAGAGGACTCCCAATCAGCCCCAGCATTTT. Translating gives CASSLERTPNQPQHF.

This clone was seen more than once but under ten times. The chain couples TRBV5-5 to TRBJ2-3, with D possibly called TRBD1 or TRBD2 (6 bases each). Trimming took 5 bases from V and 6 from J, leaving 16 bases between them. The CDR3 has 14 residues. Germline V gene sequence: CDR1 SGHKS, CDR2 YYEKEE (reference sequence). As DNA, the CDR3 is TGTGCCAGCAGGGCGGGACACAGTGGGGATACGCAGTATTTT. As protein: CASRAGHSGDTQYF.